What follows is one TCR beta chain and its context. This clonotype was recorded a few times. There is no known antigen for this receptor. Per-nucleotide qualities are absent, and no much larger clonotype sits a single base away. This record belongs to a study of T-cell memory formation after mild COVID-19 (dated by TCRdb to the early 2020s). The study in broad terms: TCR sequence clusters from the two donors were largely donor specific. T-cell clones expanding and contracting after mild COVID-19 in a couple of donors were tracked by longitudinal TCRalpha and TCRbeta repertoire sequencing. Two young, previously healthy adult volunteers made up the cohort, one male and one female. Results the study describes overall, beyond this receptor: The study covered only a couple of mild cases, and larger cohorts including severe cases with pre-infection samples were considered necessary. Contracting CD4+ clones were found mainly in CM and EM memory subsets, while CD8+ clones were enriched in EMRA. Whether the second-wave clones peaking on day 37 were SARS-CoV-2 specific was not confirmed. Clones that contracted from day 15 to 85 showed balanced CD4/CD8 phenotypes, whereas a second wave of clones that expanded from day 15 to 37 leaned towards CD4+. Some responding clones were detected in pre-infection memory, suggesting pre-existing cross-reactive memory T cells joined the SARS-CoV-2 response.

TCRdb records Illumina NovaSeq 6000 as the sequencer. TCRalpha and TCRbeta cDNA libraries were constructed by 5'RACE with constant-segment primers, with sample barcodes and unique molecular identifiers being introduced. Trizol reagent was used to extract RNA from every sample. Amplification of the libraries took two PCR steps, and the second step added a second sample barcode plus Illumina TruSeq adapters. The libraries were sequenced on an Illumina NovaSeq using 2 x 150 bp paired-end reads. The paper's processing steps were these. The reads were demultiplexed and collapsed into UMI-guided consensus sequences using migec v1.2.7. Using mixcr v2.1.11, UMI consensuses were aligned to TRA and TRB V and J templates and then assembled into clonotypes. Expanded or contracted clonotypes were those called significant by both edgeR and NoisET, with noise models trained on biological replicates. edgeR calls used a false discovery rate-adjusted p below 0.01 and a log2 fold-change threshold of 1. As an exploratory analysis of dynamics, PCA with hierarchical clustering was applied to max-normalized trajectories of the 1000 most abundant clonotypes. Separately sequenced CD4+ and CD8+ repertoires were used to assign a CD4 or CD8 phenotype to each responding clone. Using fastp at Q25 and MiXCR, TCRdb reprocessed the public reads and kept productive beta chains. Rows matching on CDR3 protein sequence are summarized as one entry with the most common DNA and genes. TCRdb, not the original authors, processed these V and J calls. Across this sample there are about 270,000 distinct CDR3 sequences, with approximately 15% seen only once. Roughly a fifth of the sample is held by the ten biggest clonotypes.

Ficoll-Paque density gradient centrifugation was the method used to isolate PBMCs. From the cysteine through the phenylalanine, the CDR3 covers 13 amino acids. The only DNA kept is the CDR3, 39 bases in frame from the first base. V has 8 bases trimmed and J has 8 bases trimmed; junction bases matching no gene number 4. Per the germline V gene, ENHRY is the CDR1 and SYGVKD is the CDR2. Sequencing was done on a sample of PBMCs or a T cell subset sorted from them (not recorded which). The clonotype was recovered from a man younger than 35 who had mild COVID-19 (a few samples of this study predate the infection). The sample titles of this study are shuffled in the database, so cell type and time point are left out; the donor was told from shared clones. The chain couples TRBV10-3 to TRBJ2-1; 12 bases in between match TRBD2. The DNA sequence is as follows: TGTGCCATCGGGACTAGCGGGTCGGATGAGCAGTTCTTC. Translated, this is CAIGTSGSDEQFF.